One and the same sample provided the 27 T cell receptor beta chains below, sequenced in a study of T cell responses to AZD1222 COVID-19 vaccine. Clones were read by immunoSEQ multiplex PCR, and TCRdb kept only the in-frame ones, dropping some. The table lists more than 150,000 clones, 85% to 95% of them singletons. Specimen: peripheral blood, collected on day 0 of AZD1222 vaccination. The receptors originated from an adult in good health.

This clone has a handful of counts. This sequence joins TRBV1 and TRBJ1-6. TRBV1 is noted as a pseudogene. CDR3 length equals 21 residues. DNA for the CDR3: TGCACCAGCAGCCAAGACACTCCGAGATTACAAACGAGCTCCTATAATTCACCCCTCCACTTT. It is translated as CTSSQDTPRLQTSSYNSPLHF.

V gene TRBV3-1 (or the pseudogene TRBV3-2) combines with J gene TRBJ2-1; 8 nucleotides line up with TRBD2. CDR3 length: 15 residues. With V trimmed by 5 bases and J by 0 bases, 3 bases remained unmatched. From germline, CDR1 is LGHDT and CDR2 YNNKEL (reference sequence). For the CDR3, the DNA is TGTGCCAGCAGCAACAGCGGGAGCTCCTACAATGAGCAGTTCTTC. Amino acid sequence: CASSNSGSSYNEQFF.

The genes are TRBV30 and TRBJ1-2; possible D gene TRBD1, 6 bases. Germline values: CDR1 GTSNPN, CDR2 SVGIG (reference sequence). This CDR3 has 16 residues. The V and J ends lost 5 bases and 2 bases respectively, with 21 bases between them. DNA of the CDR3: TGTGCCTGGTCCAGGGGTTTCGGCCTGTGGAACTATGGCTACACCTTC. Amino acid sequence: CAWSRGFGLWNYGYTF.

The chain links TRBV5-6 to TRBJ2-7; TRBD1 matches 7 bases. The V and J ends lost 6 bases and 3 bases, in that order; junction bases with no gene match: 9. The length of the CDR3 is 14 residues. Germline V CDR1 and CDR2: SGHDT, YYEEEE. CDR3 coding DNA: TGTGCCAGCAAACGGACAGGTTCGTTCTACGAGCAGTACTTC. As protein: CASKRTGSFYEQYF.

The rearrangement links TRBV4-1 to TRBJ2-7; D possibly matches TRBD1 or TRBD2 (5 bases each). V dropped 1 base and J dropped 4 bases, with 17 bases sitting between them. This CDR3 comprises 16 residues. From germline, CDR1 is MGHRA and CDR2 YSYEKL. The CDR3 DNA sequence: TGCGCCAGCAGCCAAGGGGGTAGTGGGGGTGGGTACGAGCAGTACTTC. Translating gives CASSQGGSGGGYEQYF.

The CDR3 loop is CASRLSGRGQETQYF. CDR3 bases: TGCGCCAGCAGGCTTAGCGGGAGGGGACAAGAGACCCAGTACTTC. The V and J genes are TRBV10-2 and TRBJ2-5; 11 bases are a match to TRBD2. The CDR3 extends over 15 amino acids. Germline CDR1 is WSHSY and CDR2 is SAAADI. Trimming cost V 6 bases and J 2 bases; bases outside gene matches: 5.

As concerns this clone: Other DNA sequences in the sample encode the same CDR3. The chain couples TRBV10-3 to TRBJ1-2, with D perhaps matching TRBD1 (5 bases). There are 15 residues in the CDR3. The germline V gene encodes CDR1 ENHRY and CDR2 SYGVKD. Trimming removed 3 bases from V and 4 bases from J, with 15 bases in between. CDR3 protein: CAISEGVLQAYGYTF. The CDR3 DNA sequence: TGTGCCATCAGTGAAGGGGTTCTCCAGGCCTATGGCTACACCTTC.

The rearrangement joins TRBV3-1 (or the pseudogene TRBV3-2) to TRBJ1-2; 9 bases line up with TRBD1. With V trimmed by 4 bases and J by 2 bases, 8 bases remained unmatched. The CDR3 is made up of 16 amino acids. CDR1 and CDR2 (germline): LGHDT, YNNKEL (reference sequence). In DNA, the CDR3 is TGTGCCAGCAGCCCGTGGGACAGGGCCCTGAACTATGGCTACACCTTC. This codes for CASSPWDRALNYGYTF.

The CDR3 DNA follows: TGTGCCAGCAGCTACAGGGTCAAGGACACTGAAGCTTTCTTT. It encodes CASSYRVKDTEAFF. The gene calls are TRBV11-2 and TRBJ1-1, with a tentative D call TRBD1 (6 bases). This CDR3 is 14 amino acids long. The germline V and J ends were trimmed by 4 bases and 3 bases, with 12 bases remaining between them. Germline CDR1 reads SGHAT; CDR2 reads FQNNGV.

The J gene is TRBJ1-2, the V gene TRBV30, with D unresolved. This CDR3 is built from 14 residues. Germline V gives CDR1 GTSNPN, CDR2 SVGIG (reference sequence). Trimming pared 5 bases from V and 4 bases from J, leaving 17 bases between. CDR3 loop: CAWGGLGDRYGYTF. CDR3 nucleotides: TGTGCCTGGGGAGGGCTCGGGGATCGCTATGGCTACACCTTC.

The V and J genes are TRBV28 and TRBJ2-6; D gene uncertain. V was trimmed by 6 bases and J by 0 bases, leaving 9 bases between them. The CDR3 runs to 15 residues. The germline V gene encodes CDR1 MDHEN and CDR2 SYDVKM. The CDR3 spells CASSPRSSGANVLTF. CDR3 DNA: TGTGCCAGCAGCCCTCGGAGCTCTGGGGCCAACGTCCTGACTTTC.

The chain carries TRBV28 and TRBJ1-2; D is perhaps TRBD1 (6 bases). Germline CDR1 and CDR2: MDHEN and SYDVKM. V lost 5 bases and J lost 0, with 13 bases in between. This CDR3 comprises 15 residues. The DNA of the CDR3 is TGTGCCAGCAGTACCCAGGGGATATCTAACTATGGCTACACCTTC. Encoded protein: CASSTQGISNYGYTF.

V and J are TRBV10-3 and TRBJ1-1; 7 bases fit TRBD1. Germline V gene lookup returns CDR1 ENHRY and CDR2 SYGVKD. The CDR3 has 13 amino acids. Unmatched junction bases numbered 7, after V lost 8 bases and J lost 4 bases. CDR3 protein: CAIGRDSSTEAFF. The CDR3 DNA follows: TGTGCCATCGGCCGGGACAGCTCCACTGAAGCTTTCTTT.

In its sample, this clone was seen once. This sequence joins TRBV28 and TRBJ1-1; D possibly corresponds to TRBD1 (6 bases). V lost 1 base to trimming and J lost 4 bases, with 10 bases between them. CDR1 MDHEN and CDR2 SYDVKM come from the germline V gene. The CDR3 extends over 14 amino acids. The CDR3 nucleotides read TGTGCCAGCAGTTTATTAACAGGGACCACTGAAGCTTTCTTT. This codes for CASSLLTGTTEAFF.

This chain joins TRBV25-1 and TRBJ2-7, with D tentatively TRBD2 (7 bases). Trimming left V 2 bases short and J 2 bases short, with 16 bases between. CDR3 length equals 16 residues. Germline-derived CDR1 and CDR2 are MGHDK and SYGVNS. The CDR3 bases are TGTGCCAGCAGTGAAGGGGGGGGCAGCCTAACCTACGAGCAGTACTTC. This gives the protein CASSEGGGSLTYEQYF.

The chain recombines TRBV11-2 with TRBJ2-4; weak D call: TRBD2 (6 bases). V was cut by 0 bases and J by 1 base, with 10 bases left in between. The CDR3 has 16 amino acids. Germline V gives CDR1 SGHAT, CDR2 FQNNGV. The CDR3 sequence is CASSLEGGKAKNIQYF. CDR3 DNA: TGTGCCAGCAGCTTAGAGGGGGGAAAGGCCAAAAACATTCAGTACTTC.

The chain joins TRBV9 to TRBJ2-7; D remains ambiguous. The length of the CDR3 is 14 residues. Germline values: CDR1 SGDLS, CDR2 YYNGEE. Trimming cost V 5 bases and J 6 bases, with 18 bases left between them. The CDR3 loop reads CASSPSGQLLEQYF. The DNA of the CDR3 is TGTGCCAGCAGTCCTTCGGGCCAACTACTCGAGCAGTACTTC.

This sequence joins TRBV6-2 or TRBV6-3 and TRBJ2-1; no reliable D call. The CDR3 spans 12 residues. Germline V gives CDR1 MNHEY, CDR2 SVGEGT. The V gene lost 5 bases and the J gene lost 6 bases, with 8 bases spanning the gap. CDR3 sequence (DNA): TGTGCCAGCAGTCTCATCGGCAATGAGCAGTTCTTC. Protein sequence: CASSLIGNEQFF.

The chain links TRBV30 to TRBJ1-4; D gene unclear. Germline CDR1 reads GTSNPN; CDR2 reads SVGIG (reference sequence). The V and J ends lost 2 bases and 0 bases respectively, with 10 bases between them. The CDR3 extends over 15 amino acids. CDR3 bases: TGTGCCTGGAGTAAGGACCGTGCAACTAATGAAAAACTGTTTTTT. Translation gives CAWSKDRATNEKLFF.

J is TRBJ1-5 and V is TRBV28; D gene uncertain. V shed 2 bases and J shed 4 bases, with 12 bases lying between them. Germline CDR1 and CDR2: MDHEN and SYDVKM. This CDR3 is 15 amino acids long. The CDR3 coding sequence is TGTGCCAGCAGTTTAAAAAGGGCCGTAAATCAGCCCCAGCATTTT. Its translation: CASSLKRAVNQPQHF.

The genes are TRBV5-8 and TRBJ2-5; TRBD1 agrees at 11 bases. Germline trimming cut 9 bases from V and 2 bases from J; bases unmatched to any gene: 9. Germline lookup yields CDR1 SGHTS and CDR2 YDEGEE. This CDR3 has 15 amino acids. The CDR3 region has the DNA TGTGCCACCACGAGGACAGGGGGCTTTCAAGAGACCCAGTACTTC. Translated, it gives CATTRTGGFQETQYF. Looking up the rest from reference TRBV5-8 and TRBJ2-5 gives the full variable domain: EAGVTQSPTHLIKTRGQQATLRCSPISGHTSVYWYQQALGLGLQFLLWYDEGEERNRGNFPPRFSGRQFPNYSSELNVNALELEDSALYLCATTRTGGFQETQYFGPGTRLLVL.

The chain recombines TRBV30 with TRBJ2-7; D might be TRBD1 or TRBD2, each matching 6 bases. V lost 5 bases to trimming and J lost 4 bases, with 18 bases between them. Germline values: CDR1 GTSNPN, CDR2 SVGIG (reference sequence). The CDR3 totals 14 residues. The CDR3 DNA is TGTGCCTGGGACGGGTCGGGGGCTGGTTACGAGCAGTACTTC. It yields the protein CAWDGSGAGYEQYF.

J is TRBJ2-6 and V is TRBV21-1; the D call of TRBD2 is as the table states it, not checked on the DNA. TRBV21-1 is classified as a pseudogene. The CDR3 consists of 16 residues. DNA of the CDR3: TGTGCCAGCAGCAAAGTAGGCGGGGCTGGGGCCAACGTCCTGACTTTC. Translated, it gives CASSKVGGAGANVLTF.

This clone was recorded once. The chain is built from TRBV6-2 or TRBV6-3 and TRBJ2-7; D remains unclear. The CDR3 loop spans 13 amino acids. In germline, CDR1 is MNHEY, CDR2 SVGEGT. V was pared by 0 bases and J by 4 bases, with 7 bases between. The CDR3 coding sequence is TGTGCCAGCAGTTACTCGTATTATTACGAGCAGTACTTC. This sequence encodes CASSYSYYYEQYF.

The V gene is TRBV27, the J gene TRBJ2-1; 13 nucleotides line up with TRBD2. Germline V lookup: CDR1 MNHEY, CDR2 SMNVEV (reference sequence). Trimming cost V 6 bases and J 7 bases; bases outside gene matches: 9. This CDR3 is 16 amino acids long. CDR3 in amino acids: CASRERTSGSWNEQFF. The CDR3 DNA sequence: TGTGCCAGCAGAGAGAGGACTAGCGGGAGCTGGAATGAGCAGTTCTTC.

This chain links TRBV11-3 with TRBJ2-2; D is unresolved. The ends were cut back, 4 bases at V and 5 bases at J, with 8 bases in the middle. CDR3 size: 13 residues. Germline assignment: CDR1 SGHNT and CDR2 YENEEA. The chain's CDR3 is CASSSLETGELFF. CDR3 sequence (DNA): TGTGCCAGCAGCTCCTTAGAAACCGGGGAGCTGTTTTTT. Drawing the rest from reference TRBV11-3 and TRBJ2-2, the complete variable domain is EAGVVQSPRYKIIEKKQPVAFWCNPISGHNTLYWYLQNLGQGPELLIRYENEEAVDDSQLPKDRFSAERLKGVDSTLKIQPAELGDSAVYLCASSSLETGELFFGEGSRLTVL.

The chain employs TRBV1 and TRBJ1-6; the table's D gene call, TRBD1, was not cross checked with the DNA. TRBV1 represents a pseudogene. The CDR3 totals 16 residues. CDR3 loop: CTSSQDRDSSNSPLHF. The CDR3 DNA is TGCACCAGCAGCCAAGACCGGGACAGTTCAAATTCACCCCTCCACTTT.